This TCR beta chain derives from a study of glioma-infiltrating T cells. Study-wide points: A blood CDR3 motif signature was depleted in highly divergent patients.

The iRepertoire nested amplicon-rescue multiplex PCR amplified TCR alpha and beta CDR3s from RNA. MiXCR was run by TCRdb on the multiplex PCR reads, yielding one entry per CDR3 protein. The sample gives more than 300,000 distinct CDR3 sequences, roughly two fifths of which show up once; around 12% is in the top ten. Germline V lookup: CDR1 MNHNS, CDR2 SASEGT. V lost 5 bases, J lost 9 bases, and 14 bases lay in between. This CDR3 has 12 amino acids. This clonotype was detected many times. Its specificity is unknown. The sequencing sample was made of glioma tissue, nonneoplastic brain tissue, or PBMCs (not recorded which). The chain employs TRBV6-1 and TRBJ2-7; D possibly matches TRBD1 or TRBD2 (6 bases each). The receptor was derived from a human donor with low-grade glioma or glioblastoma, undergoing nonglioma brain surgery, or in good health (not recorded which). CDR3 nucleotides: TGTGCCAGCAGTCCTGACGGGGGCGGGCAGTACTTC. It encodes CASSPDGGGQYF.